This TCR beta chain appears in the sequencing data of a study of shared clonotypes between healthy human individuals. Study observations and caveats: In the sorted subsets, rarefaction showed sequencing was incomplete despite large depth. Non-shared clonotypes displayed generation probabilities falling below those of clonotypes present in all four donors. Naive CD4 clonotype sharing across a few donors was 4.5% to 6%.

CD8 memory merged CD45RO+ with CCR7-negative CD45RA+ TemRA cells. TCRdb's table, derived via immunoSEQ multiplex PCR, lists solely in-frame clones and lacks some. Here the sample spans roughly 410,000 clones, 96% being singletons. As for this clone: The antigen is unknown.

Germline loops: CDR1 SGDLS, CDR2 YYNGEE. J lost 0 bases, V lost 4 bases, and 4 bases had no gene match. The CDR3 contains 15 residues. J is TRBJ2-3 and V is TRBV9, with 8 bases lining up with TRBD2. The sequencing input was memory CD8+ T cells sorted from blood. The subset denotes: CD45RO+ cells pooled with CCR7-negative TemRA cells. The TCR originated in a man aged 25-40 years in good health. Here the CDR3 reads CASSRSGISTDTQYF. For the CDR3, the DNA is TGTGCCAGCAGCCGTAGCGGGATTAGCACAGATACGCAGTATTTT.